This T cell receptor beta chain was observed in a study of spatial heterogeneity in lung cancer (dated by TCRdb to the late 2010s). With regard to the full study: More beta-chain than alpha-chain transcripts were consistently detected, likely reflecting higher beta-chain transcript abundance. In the raw uncorrected reads, each unique combination of TCR and UMI appeared more than ten times on average. The study quantitatively compared TCR alpha and beta repertoires across multiple tumor regions, matched nontumor lung and blood in non-small cell lung cancer. Nonsynonymous mutation counts, determined by whole-exome sequencing of tumor tissue, were related to features of the TCR repertoire. Both alpha and beta chains were TCR-sequenced in hundreds of tumor regions, some 64 matched nontumor lung samples and roughly 54 PBMC samples obtained at surgery.

Reading the label with the study, this specimen's time point is: sample taken at primary tumor resection. Samples were obtained from approximately 70 patients with early-stage, untreated non-small cell lung cancer from the lung TRACERx cohort. TCR sequencing used whole RNA extracted from tumor and nontumor lung tissue, or from cryopreserved PBMC samples, without cell sorting. A patient was chosen for TCR sequencing only when enough RNA was available from at least two tumor regions. Before being selected, tumor and adjacent nontumor lung specimens were reviewed by a lung pathologist. Paper-wide results and their limitations: Confirming at a functional level the hypothesis that regional TCRs recognize regional mutations was considered to require additional single-cell paired TCR alpha and beta sequencing.

The sample holds many counts of this clonotype. Its antigen is still unknown. No per-base quality is available; no much larger clone lies one base away. This beta chain was picked up by a library intended for alpha chains and is off target, so its count carries little meaning. The library was built by means of 5' RACE. Sequencing was carried out with a NextSeq 500. The TCR library protocol attached a unique molecular identifier to each TCR cDNA molecule to allow correction of PCR and sequencing errors. As for how the authors treated the data: Decombinator tools were used for TCR identification, UMI-based error correction and CDR3 extraction. TCRs above a frequency of 2 per 1,000, corresponding to the top 1% of the tumor frequency distribution, were defined as expanded. Rényi diversity was computed with the R vegan package after subsampling each repertoire 100 times to 5,000 TCRs. CDR3 similarity networks were built from amino acid triplet string-kernel similarity, connecting CDR3s with pairwise similarity above 0.82. In-frame beta chains were kept once TCRdb had trimmed the public reads at Q25 with fastp and called clones with MiXCR. Every CDR3 protein is listed once, alongside the most common genes and DNA of its rows. The authors' filters were not applied to this entry. The sample records 16,000 or so distinct CDR3 sequences, about 3.9% of which are singletons. In total, the top ten clones hold 9.5% to 10% of the sample.

From its cysteine to its phenylalanine, the CDR3 spans 17 amino acids. Only the CDR3 portion is preserved as DNA: 51 bases, with reading frame beginning at the first base. V sheds 5 bases and J sheds 0 bases, leaving 16 bases between their ends. For CDR1 and CDR2, the germline V gene lists SGHTA and FQGNSA. The source was normal lung tissue next to the tumor, collected at surgery. The source is a male donor with early-stage non-small cell lung cancer. In this chain, TRBV7-2 is recombined with TRBJ2-2, with the D gene too uncertain to name. The bases read TGTGCCAGCAGCCGAACGAGCAGCTCAGCGAACACCGGGGAGCTGTTTTTT. Its coded protein is CASSRTSSSANTGELFF.